These 24 T cell receptor beta chains share one sample of origin, sequenced in a study of blood T cell repertoires in COVID-19. The data were produced by immunoSEQ multiplex PCR, yet TCRdb's version contains in-frame clones alone and is incomplete. The data contain 35,000 to 45,000 clones, more than 90% of them seen just once; the ten biggest clones take up around 0.34%. Sequenced material: peripheral blood. The origin of the receptors is a man aged 45-65 years with COVID-19, enrolled during active disease.

The rearrangement links TRBV11-2 to TRBJ1-3; the D is unclear. Germline V gene sequence: CDR1 SGHAT, CDR2 FQNNGV. CDR3 length equals 11 residues. V shed 2 bases and J shed 8 bases, with 4 bases lying between them. The CDR3: CASSLSHTIYF. The CDR3 nucleotides are TGTGCCAGCAGCTTAAGCCACACCATATATTTT.

This rearrangement joins TRBV7-2 to TRBJ2-7, with D perhaps matching TRBD2 (6 bases). The CDR3 is 15 residues long. Trimming stripped 5 bases from V and 2 bases from J, with 16 bases between. Germline V gene lookup returns CDR1 SGHTA and CDR2 FQGNSA. The CDR3 region is CASSTTKTSPYEQYF. The DNA of the CDR3 is TGTGCCAGCAGCACCACCAAGACTAGTCCCTACGAGCAGTACTTC.

The chain couples TRBV9 to TRBJ1-1; D uncertain. V gave up 0 bases and J gave up 2 bases, with 5 bases separating them. Germline-derived CDR1 and CDR2 are SGDLS and YYNGEE. The length of the CDR3 is 13 residues. CDR3: CASSVAGNTEAFF. In DNA form, the CDR3 reads TGTGCCAGCAGCGTAGCGGGTAACACTGAAGCTTTCTTT.

V and J are TRBV11-2 and TRBJ2-2, with no clear D. In germline, CDR1 is SGHAT, CDR2 FQNNGV. The CDR3 covers 15 residues. V lost 2 bases, J lost 4 bases, and 11 bases lay in between. CDR3 amino acids: CASSLIGGRTGELFF. CDR3 in DNA: TGTGCCAGCAGCTTAATTGGCGGCCGCACCGGGGAGCTGTTTTTT.

The chain links TRBV5-4 to TRBJ2-1; TRBD2 matches at 10 bases. Germline CDR1 SGHNT, CDR2 YYREEE (reference sequence). The CDR3 length is 16 residues. The V segment lost 0 bases and the J segment 4 bases; nucleotides outside the gene matches: 4. CDR3 protein: CASSLGGTSEYNEQFF. The CDR3 DNA follows: TGTGCCAGCAGCTTGGGGGGGACTAGCGAGTACAATGAGCAGTTCTTC.

V gene TRBV30 combines with J gene TRBJ1-2, with D possibly being TRBD1 (5 bases). Germline CDR1 GTSNPN, CDR2 SVGIG (reference sequence). There are 13 residues in the CDR3. Trimming stripped 2 bases from V and 7 bases from J, with 14 bases between. CDR3 in amino acids: CAWSSGFFSGYTF. CDR3 DNA sequence: TGTGCCTGGAGTTCAGGGTTCTTTAGTGGCTACACCTTC.

DNA for the CDR3: TGCGCCAGCAGCACCACTAGCGCCACCTACAATGAGCAGTTCTTC. Translated: CASSTTSATYNEQFF. The V call is TRBV5-1, the J call TRBJ2-1, with 7 bases lining up with TRBD2. Germline lookup yields CDR1 SGHRS and CDR2 YFSETQ. This CDR3 is built from 15 residues. Trimming removed 4 bases from V and 2 bases from J; junction bases left unmatched: 6.

This clone was recorded a few times. The chain links TRBV19 to TRBJ1-5, with 7 bases lining up with TRBD1. The germline gives CDR1 LNHDA, CDR2 SQIVND (reference sequence). V lost 5 bases to trimming and J lost 6 bases; unmatched junction nucleotides: 10. The CDR3 consists of 15 residues. The CDR3: CASSGRTGSPQPQHF. The CDR3 bases are TGTGCCAGTAGTGGCCGGACAGGATCCCCTCAGCCCCAGCATTTT.

This clone was detected a few times. The gene calls are TRBV4-1 and TRBJ2-1; 7 positions match TRBD2. V lost 3 bases and J lost 6; bases outside the gene matches: 11. Per germline, CDR1 MGHRA and CDR2 YSYEKL. The CDR3 has 16 residues. The CDR3 coding sequence is TGCGCCAGCAGCCAGGTCCCTAGCGGATTACCCAATGAGCAGTTCTTC. Protein sequence: CASSQVPSGLPNEQFF.

The chain couples TRBV19 to TRBJ2-7, with D tentatively TRBD1 (5 bases). This CDR3 is built from 14 residues. From germline, CDR1 is LNHDA and CDR2 SQIVND (reference sequence). Trimming took 5 bases from V and 7 from J, leaving 18 bases between them. The CDR3 nucleotides read TGTGCCAGTAGTCCCCAGACAGACCCGAGGGAGCAGTACTTC. Its translation is CASSPQTDPREQYF.

V gene TRBV7-2 combines with J gene TRBJ2-7, with 10 bases identical to TRBD2. The CDR3 is 15 residues long. In germline, CDR1 is SGHTA, CDR2 FQGNSA. V trimming: 0 bases; J trimming: 3 bases; junction bases outside the gene matches: 2. In nucleotides, the CDR3 is TGTGCCAGCAGCTTAGCGACTAGCGGGTTCTACGAGCAGTACTTC. It translates to CASSLATSGFYEQYF.

The chain combines TRBV6-5 with TRBJ2-7, with D possibly being TRBD1 (7 bases). The CDR3 is 14 amino acids. V gave up 5 bases and J gave up 2 bases, with 13 bases separating them. The germline V gene encodes CDR1 MNHEY and CDR2 SVGAGI. The CDR3 sequence: CASSPQGGPYEQYF. The CDR3 DNA sequence: TGTGCCAGCAGTCCGCAGGGGGGTCCCTACGAGCAGTACTTC.

The chain has TRBV4-1 and TRBJ2-7, with TRBD1 matching 7 bases. The CDR3 loop spans 15 amino acids. Germline-derived CDR1 and CDR2 are MGHRA and YSYEKL. After removal of 5 bases from V and 0 bases from J, the junction contained 7 bases not matched to a gene. The CDR3 sequence: CASSTRDSPSYEQYF. The DNA of the CDR3 is TGCGCCAGCAGCACCCGGGACAGCCCCTCCTACGAGCAGTACTTC.

This clone has a single count. The chain employs TRBV7-3 and TRBJ2-7, with 10 bases fitting TRBD2. The CDR3 runs to 14 residues. CDR1 SGHTA and CDR2 FQGTGA come from the germline V gene. V shed 5 bases and J 6 bases; nucleotides not matched to a gene: 7. CDR3 sequence: CASSHTSGIGEQYF. In nucleotides, the CDR3 is TGTGCCAGCAGCCACACTAGCGGGATTGGCGAGCAGTACTTC. The whole variable domain, remainder taken from reference TRBV7-3 and TRBJ2-7, is GAGVSQTPSNKVTEKGKYVELRCDPISGHTALYWYRQSLGQGPEFLIYFQGTGAADDSGLPNDRFFAVRPEGSVSTLKIQRTERGDSAVYLCASSHTSGIGEQYFGPGTRLTVT.

This chain joins TRBV6-6 and TRBJ2-1; D gene unclear. The CDR3 loop spans 13 amino acids. CDR1 MNHNY and CDR2 SVGAGI come from the germline V gene (reference sequence). The ends were cut back, 7 bases at V and 3 bases at J, with 10 bases in the middle. CDR3 loop: CASMELVYNEQFF. The CDR3 DNA follows: TGTGCCAGCATGGAGCTAGTCTACAATGAGCAGTTCTTC.

The gene calls are TRBV11-2 and TRBJ2-7; 12 nucleotides align to TRBD2. J gave up 1 base and V 4 bases, and 5 bases lay outside the gene matches. CDR1 and CDR2 (germline): SGHAT, FQNNGV. The length of the CDR3 is 16 residues. Here the CDR3 reads CASSWMTSGSSYEQYF. The CDR3 bases are TGTGCCAGCAGCTGGATGACTAGCGGGAGTTCCTACGAGCAGTACTTC.

This chain uses TRBV10-3 with TRBJ1-1; no clear D gene. Germline assignment: CDR1 ENHRY and CDR2 SYGVKD. The ends were cut back, 6 bases at V and 0 bases at J, with 14 bases in the middle. The length of the CDR3 is 15 residues. The CDR3 protein is CAIRAPPGVNTEAFF. In DNA form, the CDR3 reads TGTGCCATCAGGGCCCCCCCGGGAGTGAACACTGAAGCTTTCTTT.

CDR3: CASSQGSGDKPQHF. DNA of the CDR3: TGTGCCAGCAGCCAAGGTTCAGGGGATAAGCCCCAGCATTTT. The rearrangement uses TRBV3-1 (or the pseudogene TRBV3-2) and TRBJ1-5, with D maybe TRBD1 (6 bases). The CDR3 is 14 residues long. The V gene's germline CDR1 is LGHDT and CDR2 YNNKEL (reference sequence). V was cut by 1 base and J by 8 bases, with 12 bases left in between.

The rearrangement links TRBV3-1 (or the pseudogene TRBV3-2) to TRBJ1-1; maybe TRBD1 (6 bases). From germline, CDR1 is LGHDT and CDR2 YNNKEL (reference sequence). The CDR3 spans 12 residues. The V and J ends lost 6 bases and 8 bases respectively, with 13 bases between them. CDR3 sequence: CASSTTGTEAFF. The CDR3 DNA is TGTGCCAGCAGTACCACCGGGACAGAAGCTTTCTTT.

The chain combines TRBV29-1 with TRBJ2-5; 14 bases line up with TRBD2. Germline V gene data show CDR1 as SQVTM and CDR2 as ANQGSEA. The V and J ends lost 6 bases and 4 bases, in that order; junction bases with no gene match: 1. This CDR3 region has 13 residues. The CDR3 DNA is TGCAGCGTAGGACTAGCGGGAGGAGAGACCCAGTACTTC. Amino acid sequence: CSVGLAGGETQYF.

This chain uses TRBV2 with TRBJ2-7; 7 nucleotides align to TRBD1. The CDR3 totals 14 residues. The germline V gene has CDR1 SNHLY and CDR2 FYNNEI. Trimming cost V 4 bases and J 5 bases; bases outside gene matches: 8. The CDR3 coding sequence is TGTGCCAGCAGTGGGTTTAGGGGGCCGAACGAGCAGTACTTC. Its protein product is CASSGFRGPNEQYF.

The gene calls are TRBV5-1 and TRBJ1-2, with D unresolved. Germline assignment: CDR1 SGHRS and CDR2 YFSETQ. This CDR3 has 13 residues. Trimming pared 0 bases from V and 4 bases from J, leaving 7 bases between. The CDR3 sequence: CASSLEPLYGYTF. In DNA, the CDR3 is TGCGCCAGCAGCTTGGAACCACTCTATGGCTACACCTTC.

The chain links TRBV6-4 to TRBJ1-1; D unclear. The germline gives CDR1 MRHNA, CDR2 SNTAGT. V lost 0 bases, J lost 0 bases, and 14 bases lay in between. The length of the CDR3 is 17 residues. The CDR3 coding sequence is TGTGCCAGCAGTGACTCGGGAGCAGCCCCTATGAACACTGAAGCTTTCTTT. Translated, it gives CASSDSGAAPMNTEAFF.

This sequence joins TRBV10-3 and TRBJ2-5; 8 nucleotides align to TRBD1. Trimming cost V 6 bases and J 5 bases; bases outside gene matches: 5. CDR1 is ENHRY, CDR2 SYGVKD, per germline. This CDR3 comprises 13 residues. CDR3 sequence reads: CAIRTGADETQYF. In DNA, the CDR3 is TGTGCCATCAGGACAGGGGCGGATGAGACCCAGTACTTC.